The clone carrying this T cell receptor (beta chain) came up a few times. Antigen unknown. The conserved closing phenylalanine or tryptophan is absent in this CDR3, likely reflecting a read error. Because the CDR3's place on the DNA is in doubt, the DNA is left out and the CDR3 is given as listed by TCRdb. The CDR3 has 16 residues if both end residues are counted. CDR1 is LGHNA, CDR2 YNFKEQ, per germline. This record comes from a study of tumor-infiltrating lymphocytes in primary liver carcinoma. Findings of the study overall: Among top clones, only about 7.5-24% appeared in all five tumor regions.

For each extraction, RNA and DNA were obtained together from approximately 20-30 mg of unsorted bulk tissue. Researchers generated TCR beta cDNA from approximately 500 ng of total RNA, relying on a constant-region primer. Three nested multiplex PCR rounds, a slightly modified ARM-PCR, produced the libraries for TCR beta. PCR rounds one and two used TRBV1-TRBV30 forward primers with a C-beta reverse primer for roughly 10 cycles each. MiXCR was run by TCRdb on the multiplex PCR reads, yielding one entry per CDR3 protein. The sample comprises around 60,000 distinct CDR3 sequences, about 71% of which are singletons, and 40% to 45% rests with the top ten.

The receptor was derived from a man aged 35-49 years with primary liver carcinoma and hepatitis B virus infection. The chain carries TRBV4-2 and TRBJ2-5; the D call TRBD1 from the table was never checked on the DNA. Specimen: liver tumor tissue from sampling region 4. Regarding subset: tumor region T4, right-lateral pole. CDR3 region: CASSQDGTGGQETHYL.